This is a list of T cell receptor beta chains from one sample in a study of identical twins. TCRdb re-derived calls from the 5' RACE reads in MiXCR, one entry per CDR3 protein. Of under 300,000 distinct CDR3 sequences in the sample, approximately 12% were seen once. The sample was also reused in another study, on yellow fever vaccine responses in identical twins.

The sequencing input was memory (CD45RO+) T cells sorted from blood. All receptors derive from a woman under 30 in good health. Each CDR3 is given with its conserved first and last residue. Fields, in order: V gene, J gene, D gene, clone size, CDR3 protein, CDR3 DNA. D genes are given only for firm matches. Rows may omit the clone size; those that give it use once, few, many or a size class.

TRBV6-1	TRBJ1-6	TRBD1	few	CASRGTGGAGSYNSPLHF	TGTGCCAGCAGGGGGACAGGGGGCGCGGGGTCCTATAATTCACCCCTCCACTTT
TRBV7-2	TRBJ1-6	-	-	CASSLITGQGTSPLHF	TGTGCCAGCAGCTTAATCACCGGGCAGGGCACATCACCCCTCCACTTT
TRBV27	TRBJ2-3	-	-	CASLITPGASSTDTQYF	TGTGCCAGCCTTATTACACCAGGAGCCTCTAGCACAGATACGCAGTATTTT
TRBV7-2	TRBJ2-7	-	few	CASSVESLPYEQYF	TGTGCCAGCAGCGTCGAATCGCTACCCTACGAGCAGTACTTC
TRBV12-3/TRBV12-4	TRBJ1-4	TRBD1	-	CASSRGQGNNEKLFF	TGTGCCAGCAGTCGGGGACAGGGGAATAATGAAAAACTGTTTTTT
TRBV2	TRBJ2-5	TRBD1	once	CASRGQGETQYF	TGTGCCAGCAGGGGACAGGGAGAGACCCAGTACTTC
TRBV6-2/TRBV6-3	TRBJ2-1	TRBD2	few	CASSHIAPGLAGAGTYNEQFF	TGTGCCAGCAGTCACATAGCCCCGGGACTAGCGGGAGCTGGCACCTACAATGAGCAGTTCTTC
TRBV20-1	TRBJ2-7	TRBD1	-	CSARGLRRDSYEQYF	TGCAGTGCTAGAGGCCTCCGCCGGGACAGCTACGAGCAGTACTTC
TRBV20-1	TRBJ2-1	-	-	CSARDRARDYNEQFF	TGCAGTGCTAGAGATCGGGCCAGGGACTACAATGAGCAGTTCTTC
TRBV6-2/TRBV6-3	TRBJ2-7	TRBD2	few	CASSYERGTSGVSYEQYF	TGTGCCAGCAGTTACGAACGAGGGACTAGCGGGGTCTCCTACGAGCAGTACTTC
TRBV7-2	TRBJ2-3	TRBD2	many	CASSRGTSVLSTDTQYF	TGTGCCAGCAGCCGAGGGACTAGCGTACTTAGCACAGATACGCAGTATTTT